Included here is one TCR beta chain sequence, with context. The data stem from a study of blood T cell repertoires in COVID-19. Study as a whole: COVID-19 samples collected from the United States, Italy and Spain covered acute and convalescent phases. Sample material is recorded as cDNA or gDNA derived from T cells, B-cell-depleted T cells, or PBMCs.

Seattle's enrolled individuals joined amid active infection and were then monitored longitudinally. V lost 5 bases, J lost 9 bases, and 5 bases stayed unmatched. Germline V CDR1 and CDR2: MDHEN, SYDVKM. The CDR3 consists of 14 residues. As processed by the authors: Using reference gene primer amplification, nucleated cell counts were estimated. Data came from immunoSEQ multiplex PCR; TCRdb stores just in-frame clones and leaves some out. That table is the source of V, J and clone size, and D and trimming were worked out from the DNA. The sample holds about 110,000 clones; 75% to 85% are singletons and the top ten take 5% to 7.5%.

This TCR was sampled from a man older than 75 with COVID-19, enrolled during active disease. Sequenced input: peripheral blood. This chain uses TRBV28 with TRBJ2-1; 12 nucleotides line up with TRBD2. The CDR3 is CASSPSGRAGEQFF. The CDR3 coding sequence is TGTGCCAGCAGTCCTAGCGGGAGGGCCGGTGAGCAGTTCTTC.